Below, 12 T cell receptor beta chains from the same sample are listed, as sequenced in a study of cytomegalovirus exposure and HLA in healthy donors. 60 Vbeta and 13 Jbeta primers were used in PCR. Sequenced by immunoSEQ multiplex PCR; TCRdb stores in-frame clones only, minus some. In the table there are some 98,000 clones, roughly three quarters of which are singletons. The specimen sequenced was PBMCs. Receptor source: a female donor in good health and CMV-seronegative.

V usage is TRBV4-1 and J usage is TRBJ2-1, with D possibly being TRBD2 (5 bases). The CDR3 has 16 amino acids. The germline gives CDR1 MGHRA, CDR2 YSYEKL. V was cut by 1 base and J by 2 bases, with 12 bases left in between. The CDR3 DNA reads as TGCGCCAGCAGCCAAGTACCTAGCAGTCCCTACAATGAGCAGTTCTTC. Amino acid sequence: CASSQVPSSPYNEQFF.

V usage is TRBV30 and J usage is TRBJ2-3; 10 nucleotides line up with TRBD2. Germline V gene sequence: CDR1 GTSNPN, CDR2 SVGIG (reference sequence). The V segment lost 5 bases and the J segment 6 bases; nucleotides outside the gene matches: 5. The CDR3 covers 13 residues. The CDR3 sequence is CAWAPGLADTQYF. In nucleotides, the CDR3 is TGTGCCTGGGCACCGGGACTAGCGGATACGCAGTATTTT.

The V gene is TRBV28, the J gene TRBJ1-3, with 8 bases aligning to TRBD1. The CDR3 contains 17 residues. CDR1 is MDHEN, CDR2 SYDVKM, per germline. V gave up 3 bases and J gave up 4 bases; unmatched junction bases: 11. CDR3 region: CASSFGQGAPFGNTIYF. CDR3 DNA: TGTGCCAGCAGTTTTGGCCAGGGGGCGCCGTTCGGAAACACCATATATTTT.

This clone appeared a few times. The rearrangement joins TRBV5-4 to TRBJ2-7; no clear D gene. From germline, CDR1 is SGHNT and CDR2 YYREEE (reference sequence). V was clipped by 3 bases and J by 1 base, with 8 bases between them. CDR3 length equals 13 residues. The DNA of the CDR3 is TGTGCCAGCAGCTCGATAGAATCCTACGAGCAGTACTTC. It is translated as CASSSIESYEQYF.

This clone was detected only once. The genes are TRBV10-1 and TRBJ1-1, with 9 bases aligning to TRBD1. J lost 0 bases, V lost 5 bases, and 7 bases had no gene match. This CDR3 contains 16 residues. From germline, CDR1 is WNHNN and CDR2 SYGVQD (reference sequence). This CDR3 reads CASSRTGVGMNTEAFF. DNA of the CDR3: TGCGCCAGCAGTCGGACAGGGGTCGGTATGAACACTGAAGCTTTCTTT.

In nucleotides, the CDR3 is TGTGCCAGCAGTTACCTTCCACAGGGGGCGAACACTGAAGCTTTCTTT. This translates into CASSYLPQGANTEAFF. The chain joins TRBV2 to TRBJ1-1, with TRBD1 matching 9 bases. CDR3 length: 16 residues. The V segment lost 5 bases and the J segment 1 base; nucleotides outside the gene matches: 8. CDR1 and CDR2 (germline): SNHLY, FYNNEI.

The CDR3 protein is CAITGGLTGELFF. The CDR3 nucleotides read TGTGCCATTACAGGGGGCTTGACCGGGGAGCTGTTTTTT. The chain uses TRBV7-9 and TRBJ2-2; 9 bases are shared with TRBD1. The CDR3 contains 13 residues. Trimming at V came to 10 bases and at J to 5 bases, leaving 5 bases not matched to a gene. Germline CDR1 is SEHNR and CDR2 is FQNEAQ (reference sequence).

V usage is TRBV4-3 and J usage is TRBJ2-3; 9 bases fit TRBD1. The ends lost 3 bases at V and 2 bases at J; junction bases unmatched: 9. This CDR3 is 17 amino acids long. Germline V CDR1 and CDR2: LGHNA, YSLEER. CDR3 region: CASSQVSGTGYTDTQYF. The CDR3, as DNA: TGCGCCAGCAGCCAGGTCTCCGGGACAGGGTACACAGATACGCAGTATTTT.

The chain joins TRBV27 to TRBJ2-3; 12 bases match TRBD2. V trimming: 1 base; J trimming: 3 bases; junction bases outside the gene matches: 8. This CDR3 has 18 residues. From germline, CDR1 is MNHEY and CDR2 SMNVEV (reference sequence). The CDR3 DNA is TGTGCCAGCAGTTTATGGTGGCTAGCGGGAGGGCCTACAGATACGCAGTATTTT. Translating it yields CASSLWWLAGGPTDTQYF.

This clone has a handful of counts. The chain uses TRBV18 and TRBJ2-7; 11 nucleotides align to TRBD2. Germline V gene data show CDR1 as KGHSH and CDR2 as LQKENI. The CDR3 runs to 16 residues. V was clipped by 2 bases and J by 3 bases; unmatched bases: 6. CDR3 DNA sequence: TGTGCCAGCTCACCAAGCGGGACTAGCGGTTTCTACGAGCAGTACTTC. This encodes CASSPSGTSGFYEQYF.

This chain joins TRBV27 and TRBJ2-2; TRBD2 matches at 9 bases. CDR3 size: 20 residues. J lost 0 bases, V lost 5 bases, and 16 bases had no gene match. CDR1 is MNHEY and CDR2 is SMNVEV in the germline V gene (reference sequence). The CDR3 nucleotides are TGTGCCAGCAGTACCTTTAGCGGGAGTGTCCCTTTCGCGAACACCGGGGAGCTGTTTTTT. It yields the protein CASSTFSGSVPFANTGELFF.

This clone occurred a few times. The rearrangement links TRBV5-1 to TRBJ2-5; 7 bases align to TRBD1. V was pared by 0 bases and J by 5 bases, with 4 bases of the junction left unmatched. The CDR3 length is 14 residues. The germline V gene encodes CDR1 SGHRS and CDR2 YFSETQ. CDR3 coding DNA: TGCGCCAGCAGCTTGGAGGGGGCGAAGGAGACCCAGTACTTC. Encoded protein: CASSLEGAKETQYF. The full variable domain, completed using reference TRBV5-1 and TRBJ2-5, is KAGVTQTPRYLIKTRGQQVTLSCSPISGHRSVSWYQQTPGQGLQFLFEYFSETQRNKGNFPGRFSGRQFSNSRSEMNVSTLELGDSALYLCASSLEGAKETQYFGPGTRLLVL.